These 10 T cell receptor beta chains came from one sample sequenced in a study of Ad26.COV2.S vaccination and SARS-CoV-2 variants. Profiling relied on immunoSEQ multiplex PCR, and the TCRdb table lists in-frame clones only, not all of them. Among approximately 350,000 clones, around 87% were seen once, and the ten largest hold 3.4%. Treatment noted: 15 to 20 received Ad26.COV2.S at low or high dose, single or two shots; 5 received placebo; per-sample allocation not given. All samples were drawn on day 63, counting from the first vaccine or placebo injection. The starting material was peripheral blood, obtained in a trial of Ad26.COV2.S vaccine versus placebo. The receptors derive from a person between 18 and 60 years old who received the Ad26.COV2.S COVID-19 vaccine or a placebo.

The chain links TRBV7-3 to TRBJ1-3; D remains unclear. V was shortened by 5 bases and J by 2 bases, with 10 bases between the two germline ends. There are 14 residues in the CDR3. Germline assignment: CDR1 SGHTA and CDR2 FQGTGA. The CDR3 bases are TGTGCCAGCAGCAAGGACCGTACTGGAAACACCATATATTTT. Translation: CASSKDRTGNTIYF. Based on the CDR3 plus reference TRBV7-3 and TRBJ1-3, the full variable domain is GAGVSQTPSNKVTEKGKYVELRCDPISGHTALYWYRQSLGQGPEFLIYFQGTGAADDSGLPNDRFFAVRPEGSVSTLKIQRTERGDSAVYLCASSKDRTGNTIYFGEGSWLTVV.

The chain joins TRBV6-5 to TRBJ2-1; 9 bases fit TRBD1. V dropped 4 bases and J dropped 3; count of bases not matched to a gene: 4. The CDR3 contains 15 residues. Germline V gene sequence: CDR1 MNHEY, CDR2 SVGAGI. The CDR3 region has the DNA TGTGCCAGCAGTTCAACAGGGGGCAACTACAATGAGCAGTTCTTC. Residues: CASSSTGGNYNEQFF.

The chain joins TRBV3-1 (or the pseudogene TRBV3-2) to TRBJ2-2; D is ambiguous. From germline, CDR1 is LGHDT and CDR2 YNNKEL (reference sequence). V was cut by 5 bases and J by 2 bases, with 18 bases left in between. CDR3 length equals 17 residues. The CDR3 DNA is TGTGCCAGCAGCTTAAAGGGTAGGGTTAGAAACACCGGGGAGCTGTTTTTT. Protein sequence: CASSLKGRVRNTGELFF.

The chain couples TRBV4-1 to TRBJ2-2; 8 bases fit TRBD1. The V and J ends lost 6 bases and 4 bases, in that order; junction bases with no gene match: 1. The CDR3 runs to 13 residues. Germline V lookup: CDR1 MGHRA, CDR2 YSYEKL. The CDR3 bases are TGCGCCAGCAGAGGACAGGGCACCGGGGAGCTGTTTTTT. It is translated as CASRGQGTGELFF.

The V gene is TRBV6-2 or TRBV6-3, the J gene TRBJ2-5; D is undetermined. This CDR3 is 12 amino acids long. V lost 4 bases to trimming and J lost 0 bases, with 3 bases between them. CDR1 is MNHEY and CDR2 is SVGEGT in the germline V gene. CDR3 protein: CASSFYQETQYF. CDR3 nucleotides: TGTGCCAGCAGTTTTTACCAAGAGACCCAGTACTTC.

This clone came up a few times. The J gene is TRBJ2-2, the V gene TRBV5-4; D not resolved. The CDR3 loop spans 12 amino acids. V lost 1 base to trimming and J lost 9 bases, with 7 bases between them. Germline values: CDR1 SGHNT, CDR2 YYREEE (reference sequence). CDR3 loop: CASSLRDRELFF. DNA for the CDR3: TGTGCCAGCAGCTTGAGGGATCGGGAGCTGTTTTTT. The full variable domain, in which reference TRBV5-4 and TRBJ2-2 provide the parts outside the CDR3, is ETGVTQSPTHLIKTRGQQVTLRCSSQSGHNTVSWYQQALGQGPQFIFQYYREEENGRGNFPPRFSGLQFPNYSSELNVNALELDDSALYLCASSLRDRELFFGEGSRLTVL.

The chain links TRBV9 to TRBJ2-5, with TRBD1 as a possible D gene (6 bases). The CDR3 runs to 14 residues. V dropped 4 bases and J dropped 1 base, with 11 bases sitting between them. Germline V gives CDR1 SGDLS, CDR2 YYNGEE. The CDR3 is CASSPLDSQETQYF. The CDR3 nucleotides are TGTGCCAGCAGCCCTCTGGACAGCCAAGAGACCCAGTACTTC.

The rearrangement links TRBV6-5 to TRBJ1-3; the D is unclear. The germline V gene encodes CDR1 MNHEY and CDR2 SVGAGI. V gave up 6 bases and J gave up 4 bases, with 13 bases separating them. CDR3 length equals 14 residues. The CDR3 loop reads CASRPAVSGNTIYF. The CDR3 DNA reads TGTGCCAGCAGGCCCGCAGTCTCAGGAAACACCATATATTTT.

The CDR3 DNA is TGTGCCAGTAGTATCACTGGGGGTTGGGGAGGCGACGGCTACACCTTC. It is translated as CASSITGGWGGDGYTF. This chain links TRBV19 with TRBJ1-2; tentative D call: TRBD1 (5 bases). CDR1 is LNHDA and CDR2 is SQIVND in the germline V gene (reference sequence). The CDR3 sequence is 16 residues long. Trimming removed 3 bases at V and 8 bases at J, with 22 bases between.

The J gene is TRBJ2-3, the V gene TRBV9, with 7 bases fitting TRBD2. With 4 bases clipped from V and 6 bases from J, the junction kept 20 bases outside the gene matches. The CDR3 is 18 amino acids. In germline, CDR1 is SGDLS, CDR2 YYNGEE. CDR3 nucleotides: TGTGCCAGCAGCCCCGGACTAGGAGCCGGGCCACTGGGGGATACGCAGTATTTT. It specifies CASSPGLGAGPLGDTQYF.